The clone carrying this TCR beta chain came up once. Other DNA variants within this sample encode the same CDR3. The data were produced by immunoSEQ multiplex PCR, yet TCRdb's version contains in-frame clones alone and is incomplete. This table holds approximately 2.3 million clones, approximately 95% found once. The data stem from a study of shared clonotypes between healthy human individuals. The CDR3 has 11 amino acids. Germline V gene data show CDR1 as DFQATT and CDR2 as SNEGSKA (reference sequence). Trimming pared 6 bases from V and 4 bases from J, leaving 10 bases between. Sequenced material: naive CD4+ T cells from PBMCs. Subset here: CD45RA+ positively selected. This clonotype originated in a man younger than 35 in good health. Some clones in this sample may be carry-over from other donors' samples. The chain has TRBV20-1 and TRBJ2-7; TRBD1 is a possible D gene (6 bases). CDR3 in DNA: TGCAGTGCCTCAGGGGTGTACGAGCAGTACTTC. It translates to CSASGVYEQYF.